The 20 T cell receptor beta chains given below trace back to one sample, sequenced in a study of T cell clonality in common variable immunodeficiency. The data were produced by immunoSEQ multiplex PCR, yet TCRdb's version contains in-frame clones alone and is incomplete. Listed here are tens of thousands of clones without any singletons, the top ten holding less than 3%. Sequencing was done on a sample of peripheral blood mononuclear cells. The receptors stem from a person aged 18 to 70 in good health.

As to this clone: The CDR3 end falls 3 residues outside the read, so it is completed with the germline J gene. The J gene is TRBJ1-2, the V gene TRBV6-1; D is unresolved. The CDR3 is 16 residues long. Germline V gene sequence: CDR1 MNHNS, CDR2 SASEGT. The CDR3 reads CASSEGTRGSTDTYTF. CDR3 DNA, as far as it was read: TGTGCCAGCAGTGAAGGGACTAGAGGTAGCACAGATACC.

Ten or more counts support this clone. Sequencing ends 3 residues short of the CDR3 end; the germline J gene provides the rest. This chain joins TRBV19 and TRBJ2-5; D remains unclear. V dropped 7 bases and J dropped 7 bases, with 22 bases sitting between them. This CDR3 contains 15 residues. Looked up from germline, CDR1 is LNHDA and CDR2 is SQIVND (reference sequence). CDR3 DNA, as far as it was read: TGTGCCAGTACCCCCCGTTCGAACGCCCCGGGGACC. It translates to CASTPRSNAPGT. The complete CDR3 reads CASTPRSNAPGTQYF.

In this sample, this clone turned up many times. Coverage ceases 3 residues before the CDR3 finishes, and the germline J gene fills in the end. This rearrangement joins TRBV5-1 to TRBJ2-2; 14 bases agree with TRBD2. Germline CDR1 SGHRS, CDR2 YFSETQ. The CDR3 consists of 20 residues. V was pared by 2 bases and J by 5 bases, with 14 bases of the junction left unmatched. Incomplete CDR3 DNA: TGCGCCAGCAGCTTCGCCACAGGACTAGCGGGAGGTTCGGGGACCGGGGAG. Residues: CASSFATGLAGGSGTGE. The CDR3 in its entirety is CASSFATGLAGGSGTGELFF.

The table lists this clone with many counts. CDR3 DNA (partial): TGCAGTGCTAGAGATCCAGCGGGACTGACAGATACG. Translating it yields CSARDPAGLTDT. The full-length CDR3 reads as CSARDPAGLTDTQYF. The chain uses TRBV20-1 and TRBJ2-3; 7 nucleotides align to TRBD2. The read halts 3 residues ahead of the CDR3 end, with the missing end drawn from the germline J gene. Trimming cost V 0 bases and J 3 bases; bases outside gene matches: 6. CDR1 DFQATT and CDR2 SNEGSKA come from the germline V gene (reference sequence). This CDR3 region has 15 residues.

This clone was detected only a few times. The read falls 3 residues short of the CDR3 end, and the missing part is taken from the germline J gene. This chain uses TRBV2 with TRBJ1-5; 9 nucleotides line up with TRBD1. This CDR3 spans 15 amino acids. Trimming removed 4 bases from V and 2 bases from J; junction bases left unmatched: 3. CDR1 and CDR2 (germline): SNHLY, FYNNEI. Partial CDR3 DNA: TGTGCCAGCAGTGTACGGACAGGGGGCAATCAGCCC. Protein: CASSVRTGGNQP. The CDR3, in full, reads CASSVRTGGNQPQHF.

Many counts were recorded for this clone. The CDR3 end is not reached by the read, which stops 3 residues before it; the germline J gene fills it in. The rearrangement links TRBV7-9 to TRBJ2-5; D gene uncertain. This CDR3 spans 14 amino acids. Germline loops: CDR1 SEHNR, CDR2 FQNEAQ (reference sequence). V was clipped by 3 bases and J by 2 bases, with 10 bases between them. The CDR3 loop is CASSLVGGQETQYF. The part of the CDR3 DNA that was read is TGTGCCAGCAGCTTGGTCGGCGGTCAAGAGACC.

This clone was recorded many times. The CDR3 end is not reached by the read, which stops 3 residues before it; the germline J gene fills it in. This rearrangement joins TRBV2 to TRBJ2-3, with D hard to call. The CDR3 runs to 14 residues. V lost 10 bases, J lost 0 bases, and 14 bases lay in between. The germline V gene encodes CDR1 SNHLY and CDR2 FYNNEI. Partial CDR3 DNA: TGTGCCACCCAGAGAAGGTCTAGCACAGATACG. This codes for CATQRRSSTDT. The whole CDR3 region reads CATQRRSSTDTQYF.

This clone was seen ten or more times. The read terminates 3 residues ahead of where the CDR3 ends, so the germline J gene completes it. The rearrangement links TRBV5-1 to TRBJ1-1; 9 bases agree with TRBD1. Germline V gene sequence: CDR1 SGHRS, CDR2 YFSETQ. Trimming cost V 7 bases and J 0 bases; bases outside gene matches: 4. This CDR3 spans 14 amino acids. The CDR3 is CASGGQGVNTEAFF. The CDR3 DNA, read in part, is TGCGCCAGCGGGGGACAGGGCGTGAACACTGAA.

This clone occurred a few times. The read comes to an end 3 residues before the CDR3 does, leaving the germline J gene to fill in the end. V gene TRBV2 combines with J gene TRBJ1-2; D is unclear. The CDR3 has 13 amino acids. The germline V gene encodes CDR1 SNHLY and CDR2 FYNNEI. Partial CDR3 DNA: TGTGCCAGCAGTTTACGGGGTACAGATACC. Its protein product is CASSLRGTDT. The full CDR3 is CASSLRGTDTYTF.

Of note for this clone: With the read ending 3 residues before the CDR3 end, the germline J gene is used to fill in that end. V gene TRBV2 combines with J gene TRBJ2-4; 10 positions agree with TRBD1. The junction had 11 bases not matched to a gene; V was cut back by 10 bases and J by 5 bases. Per the germline V gene, CDR1 is SNHLY and CDR2 is FYNNEI. This CDR3 comprises 15 residues. The chain's CDR3 is CATLIGTGDENIQYF. The sequenced CDR3 bases are TGTGCCACCCTAATCGGGACAGGGGACGAAAACATT.

This clone appeared many times. Read coverage stops 3 residues before the CDR3 terminus; the germline J gene supplies the remainder. The J gene is TRBJ2-6, the V gene TRBV19; 13 nucleotides agree with TRBD2. Per germline, CDR1 LNHDA and CDR2 SQIVND (reference sequence). The CDR3 length is 17 residues. Unmatched junction bases numbered 6, after V lost 6 bases and J lost 4 bases. Incomplete CDR3 DNA: TGTGCCAGTAGGGGACTAGCGGGAATGGGAGGGGCCAACGTC. Encoded protein: CASRGLAGMGGANV. The CDR3 reads in full as CASRGLAGMGGANVLTF. Based on the CDR3 plus reference TRBV19 and TRBJ2-6, the full variable domain is DGGITQSPKYLFRKEGQNVTLSCEQNLNHDAMYWYRQDPGQGLRLIYYSQIVNDFQKGDIAEGYSVSREKKESFPLTVTSAQKNPTAFYLCASRGLAGMGGANVLTFGAGSRLTVL.

For this clone: Read data end 3 residues before the CDR3 end; the end is taken from the germline J gene. This chain links TRBV5-6 with TRBJ2-3; 7 nucleotides line up with TRBD2. The CDR3 has 15 residues. Germline V lookup: CDR1 SGHDT, CDR2 YYEEEE. The CDR3 sequence is CASSLLGRGQETQYF. The sequenced part of the CDR3 DNA is TGTGCCAGCAGCTTGCTTGGGAGGGGTCAAGAGACG.

This clone has at least ten counts. The read finishes 3 residues shy of the CDR3 end, and the germline J gene is used to complete it. This rearrangement joins TRBV7-8 to TRBJ2-3; 7 bases map to TRBD1. This CDR3 is built from 16 residues. Trimming at V came to 0 bases and at J to 3 bases, leaving 6 bases not matched to a gene. In germline, CDR1 is SGHVS, CDR2 FQNEAQ. Partial CDR3 DNA: TGTGCCAGCAGCTTAGCAGGACCGGGACAGACAGATACG. Protein product: CASSLAGPGQTDT. The full CDR3 is CASSLAGPGQTDTQYF. Filled out from reference TRBV7-8 and TRBJ2-3, the complete variable domain reads GAGVSQSPRYKVAKRGQDVALRCDPISGHVSLFWYQQALGQGPEFLTYFQNEAQLDKSGLPSDRFFAERPEGSVSTLKIQRTQQEDSAVYLCASSLAGPGQTDTQYFGPGTRLTVL.

The table lists this clone with many counts. The observed sequence ends 3 residues before the CDR3 terminus, with the missing tail filled in from the germline J gene. The chain has TRBV7-9 and TRBJ2-3, with 7 positions matching TRBD2. CDR3 length: 15 amino acids. In germline, CDR1 is SEHNR, CDR2 FQNEAQ (reference sequence). Losses at the gene ends were 1 base for V and 8 bases for J; bases not matched to a gene: 9. CDR3 bases read: TGTGCCAGCAGCTTAGGCGGGAGAAGATTTGGTACG. This gives the protein CASSLGGRRFGT. The complete CDR3 sequence is CASSLGGRRFGTQYF.

Many counts were recorded for this clone. The observed sequence ends 3 residues before the CDR3 terminus, with the missing tail filled in from the germline J gene. The genes are TRBV7-3 and TRBJ1-1, with TRBD1 matching 9 bases. J lost 7 bases, V lost 1 base, and 7 bases had no gene match. The CDR3 consists of 15 residues. Germline loops: CDR1 SGHTA, CDR2 FQGTGA. The covered CDR3 bases are TGTGCCAGCAGCTTAATCCCCGGGACAGGGTTTGAA. It codes for CASSLIPGTGFE. The entire CDR3 is CASSLIPGTGFEAFF.

This clone was found many times. The read terminates 3 residues ahead of where the CDR3 ends, so the germline J gene completes it. The chain combines TRBV2 with TRBJ2-1; 8 bases are shared with TRBD1. This CDR3 comprises 15 residues. The V gene's germline CDR1 is SNHLY and CDR2 FYNNEI. Trimming cost V 3 bases and J 1 base; bases outside gene matches: 2. The CDR3: CASSDDRGSYNEQFF. The DNA read from the CDR3 is TGTGCCAGCAGTGATGACAGGGGATCCTACAATGAG.

At least ten counts were recorded for this clone. Read data end 3 residues before the CDR3 end; the end is taken from the germline J gene. The chain combines TRBV30 with TRBJ2-5, with a weak D call TRBD1 (6 bases). This CDR3 is 14 amino acids long. Germline CDR1 is GTSNPN and CDR2 is SVGIG (reference sequence). Deletions cut 2 bases from V and 3 bases from J, with 13 bases between. The sequenced CDR3 bases are TGTGCCTGGAGTAGGGACACCCTTGAAGAGACC. Protein sequence: CAWSRDTLEET. From start to end, the CDR3 is CAWSRDTLEETQYF.

This clone came up many times. From the germline J gene comes the end of the CDR3, since the read stops 3 residues before it. The gene calls are TRBV19 and TRBJ2-3; D unclear. The germline V gene has CDR1 LNHDA and CDR2 SQIVND (reference sequence). This CDR3 region has 15 residues. V gave up 7 bases and J gave up 0 bases, with 14 bases separating them. CDR3 amino acids: CASKMTPSSTDTQYF. The covered CDR3 bases are TGTGCCAGTAAAATGACACCCTCTAGCACAGATACG.

This clone was observed many times. The read terminates 3 residues ahead of where the CDR3 ends, so the germline J gene completes it. The J gene is TRBJ1-2, the V gene TRBV14, with D tentatively TRBD1 (5 bases). V lost 0 bases and J 4 bases, leaving 12 bases between the germline ends. Germline V lookup: CDR1 SGHDN, CDR2 FVKESK. The CDR3 has 15 amino acids. The chain's CDR3 is CASSQEAGFGYGYTF. The part of the CDR3 DNA that was read is TGTGCCAGCAGCCAAGAGGCAGGGTTCGGCTATGGC. Looking up the rest from reference TRBV14 and TRBJ1-2 gives the full variable domain: EAGVTQFPSHSVIEKGQTVTLRCDPISGHDNLYWYRRVMGKEIKFLLHFVKESKQDESGMPNNRFLAERTGGTYSTLKVQPAELEDSGVYFCASSQEAGFGYGYTFGSGTRLTVV.

This clone was observed many times. The read terminates 3 residues ahead of where the CDR3 ends, so the germline J gene completes it. The chain joins TRBV20-1 to TRBJ2-3; 9 positions match TRBD2. V lost 3 bases and J lost 2; bases outside the gene matches: 9. CDR1 and CDR2 from the germline V gene are DFQATT and SNEGSKA (reference sequence). This CDR3 comprises 16 residues. CDR3 DNA (partial): TGCAGTGCTAGTGTGGTACTAGCGGGTATCACAGATACG. Its protein product is CSASVVLAGITDT. From start to end, the CDR3 is CSASVVLAGITDTQYF.